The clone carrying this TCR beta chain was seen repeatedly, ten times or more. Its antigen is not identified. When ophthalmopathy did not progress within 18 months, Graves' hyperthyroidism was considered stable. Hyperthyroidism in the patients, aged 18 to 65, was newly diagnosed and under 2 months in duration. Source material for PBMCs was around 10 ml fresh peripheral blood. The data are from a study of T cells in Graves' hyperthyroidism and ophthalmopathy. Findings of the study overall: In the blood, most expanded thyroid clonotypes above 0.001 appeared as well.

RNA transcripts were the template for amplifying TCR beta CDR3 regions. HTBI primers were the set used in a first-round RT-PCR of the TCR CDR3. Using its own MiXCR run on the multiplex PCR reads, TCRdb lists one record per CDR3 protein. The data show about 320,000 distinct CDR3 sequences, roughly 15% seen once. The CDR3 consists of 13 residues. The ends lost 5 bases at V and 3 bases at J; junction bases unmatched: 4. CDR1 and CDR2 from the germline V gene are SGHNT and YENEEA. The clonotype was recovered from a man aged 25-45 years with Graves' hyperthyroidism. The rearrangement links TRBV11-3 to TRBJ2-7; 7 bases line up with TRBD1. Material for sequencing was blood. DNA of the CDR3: TGTGCCAGCAGCAGACAGGGCGGCTACGAGCAGTACTTC. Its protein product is CASSRQGGYEQYF.